What follows are 29 T cell receptor beta chains derived from one specimen sequenced in a study of identifying expanded T cells in peripheral blood. Using immunoSEQ multiplex PCR, the repertoire was profiled, and TCRdb retains in-frame clones only, with some absent. The sample records under 150,000 clones, about 86% being singletons. The sample consisted of blood. The origin of the receptors is a person aged 18 to 69 in good health.

Within the sample, this clone is medium-sized. The rearrangement uses TRBV28 and TRBJ2-7; no reliable D call. This CDR3 is built from 13 residues. CDR1 MDHEN and CDR2 SYDVKM come from the germline V gene. V was pared by 4 bases and J by 1 base, with 8 bases between. CDR3 sequence reads: CASSYSDSYEQYF. The CDR3 coding sequence is TGTGCCAGCAGTTACTCTGATTCCTACGAGCAGTACTTC. Filled out from reference TRBV28 and TRBJ2-7, the complete variable domain reads DVKVTQSSRYLVKRTGEKVFLECVQDMDHENMFWYRQDPGLGLRLIYFSYDVKMKEKGDIPEGYSVSREKKERFSLILESASTNQTSMYLCASSYSDSYEQYFGPGTRLTVT.

The chain combines TRBV13 with TRBJ2-6; perhaps TRBD2 as D (5 bases). The CDR3 contains 18 residues. V shed 4 bases and J shed 0 bases, with 16 bases lying between them. Germline V gene sequence: CDR1 PRHDT, CDR2 FYEKMQ (reference sequence). In DNA form, the CDR3 reads TGTGCCAGCAGCTGGGAGTCACAAGGCCTCTCTGGGGCCAACGTCCTGACTTTC. Its translation: CASSWESQGLSGANVLTF. Based on the CDR3 plus reference TRBV13 and TRBJ2-6, the full variable domain is AAGVIQSPRHLIKEKRETATLKCYPIPRHDTVYWYQQGPGQDPQFLISFYEKMQSDKGSIPDRFSAQQFSDYHSELNMSSLELGDSALYFCASSWESQGLSGANVLTFGAGSRLTVL.

The chain recombines TRBV5-1 with TRBJ2-3; TRBD1 matches at 9 bases. With V trimmed by 1 base and J by 4 bases, 4 bases remained unmatched. CDR3 length: 15 amino acids. Per germline, CDR1 SGHRS and CDR2 YFSETQ. CDR3 DNA: TGCGCCAGCAGCTTGATGGGGGACAGGGCAGATACGCAGTATTTT. This sequence encodes CASSLMGDRADTQYF.

This clone was seen just once. This chain uses TRBV9 with TRBJ2-7; perhaps TRBD2 as D (6 bases). The germline gives CDR1 SGDLS, CDR2 YYNGEE. This CDR3 contains 15 residues. V was shortened by 0 bases and J by 3 bases, with 13 bases between the two germline ends. The CDR3 DNA follows: TGTGCCAGCAGCGTAGGTAATGGGGGGAACTACGAGCAGTACTTC. Protein product: CASSVGNGGNYEQYF.

This chain joins TRBV11-2 and TRBJ2-1, with D uncertain. CDR3 length equals 11 residues. Trimming removed 3 bases at V and 8 bases at J, with 5 bases between. CDR1 and CDR2 (germline): SGHAT, FQNNGV. The CDR3 DNA reads TGTGCCAGCAGCTTGGGGTATGAGCAGTTCTTC. This sequence encodes CASSLGYEQFF. The complete variable domain, with remaining parts taken from reference TRBV11-2 and TRBJ2-1, reads EAGVAQSPRYKIIEKRQSVAFWCNPISGHATLYWYQQILGQGPKLLIQFQNNGVVDDSQLPKDRFSAERLKGVDSTLKIQPAKLEDSAVYLCASSLGYEQFFGPGTRLTVL.

The chain joins TRBV16 to TRBJ1-1, with TRBD1 as a possible D gene (5 bases). Between the trimmed V and J ends, which lost 4 bases and 4 bases, there was a span of 10 bases. CDR3 length: 13 amino acids. Germline CDR1 and CDR2: KGHSY and FQNENV. The CDR3 region is CASSLTQGTEAFF. The CDR3 DNA is TGTGCCAGCAGCCTGACCCAGGGCACTGAAGCTTTCTTT.

The chain is built from TRBV4-1 and TRBJ2-7; D is possibly TRBD2 (6 bases). There are 17 residues in the CDR3. V lost 0 bases to trimming and J lost 2 bases, with 17 bases between them. Looked up from germline, CDR1 is MGHRA and CDR2 is YSYEKL. The CDR3 reads CASSQDVWGELPYEQYF. The CDR3 DNA is TGCGCCAGCAGCCAAGATGTCTGGGGGGAGTTGCCCTACGAGCAGTACTTC.

V and J are TRBV5-6 and TRBJ2-2, with a weak D call TRBD1 (6 bases). This CDR3 has 14 residues. The V and J ends lost 1 base and 8 bases respectively, with 12 bases between them. Looked up from germline, CDR1 is SGHDT and CDR2 is YYEEEE. The CDR3 spells CASSLSGGRGELFF. DNA of the CDR3: TGTGCCAGCAGCTTGTCTGGGGGCAGAGGGGAGCTGTTTTTT.

The genes are TRBV4-3 and TRBJ1-2; possibly TRBD1 for D (6 bases). The CDR3 length is 18 residues. Germline V gene lookup returns CDR1 LGHNA and CDR2 YSLEER. V lost 0 bases and J lost 0, with 17 bases in between. Here the CDR3 DNA reads TGCGCCAGCAGCCAAGATGTTCCGGGGGCGCCGGCTAACTATGGCTACACCTTC. Translating it yields CASSQDVPGAPANYGYTF.

The chain combines TRBV6-5 with TRBJ2-7; 9 positions agree with TRBD1. CDR3 length: 13 residues. V shed 7 bases, J shed 4 bases, and the junction held 5 bases outside the gene matches. Germline V gene lookup returns CDR1 MNHEY and CDR2 SVGAGI. The CDR3 DNA sequence: TGTGCCAGCACCCCGGGACAGGGTTACGAGCAGTACTTC. Translated, it gives CASTPGQGYEQYF.

This chain joins TRBV6-5 and TRBJ2-3; no reliable D call. V was pared by 6 bases and J by 4 bases, with 8 bases between. The CDR3 sequence is 12 residues long. Germline V gene data show CDR1 as MNHEY and CDR2 as SVGAGI. The CDR3, as DNA: TGTGCCAGCAGCCCCTCTGCAGATACGCAGTATTTT. It specifies CASSPSADTQYF.

This clone was observed a handful of times. V gene TRBV5-8 combines with J gene TRBJ1-2; tentatively, D is TRBD1 (5 bases). The V end was cut by 4 bases, the J end by 8 bases, with 12 bases between. This CDR3 comprises 12 residues. CDR1 SGHTS and CDR2 YDEGEE come from the germline V gene. The CDR3 DNA sequence: TGTGCCAGCAGCCCCCGACAGATAGGCTACACCTTC. Protein product: CASSPRQIGYTF.

CDR3 sequence (DNA): TGTGCCAGCAGCTCTAACCGACTCTATGGCTACACCTTC. It yields the protein CASSSNRLYGYTF. This chain links TRBV5-4 with TRBJ1-2; D uncertain. The CDR3 contains 13 residues. V gave up 3 bases and J gave up 4 bases, with 10 bases separating them. CDR1 is SGHNT, CDR2 YYREEE, per germline (reference sequence).

The V gene is TRBV7-2, the J gene TRBJ1-3, with D tentatively TRBD1 (5 bases). Germline values: CDR1 SGHTA, CDR2 FQGNSA. Trimming removed 3 bases from V and 7 bases from J, with 10 bases in between. This CDR3 spans 13 amino acids. In DNA, the CDR3 is TGTGCCAGCAGCTTGGGACTGCTTAACACCATATATTTT. Protein product: CASSLGLLNTIYF.

This rearrangement joins TRBV4-2 to TRBJ2-3, with 10 bases identical to TRBD2. CDR1 and CDR2 from the germline V gene are LGHNA and YNFKEQ. V lost 1 base and J lost 1; bases outside the gene matches: 8. The CDR3 extends over 18 amino acids. CDR3 coding DNA: TGTGCCAGCAGCCAAGCTTTAGGTACTAGCGGGGGCACAGATACGCAGTATTTT. Protein sequence: CASSQALGTSGGTDTQYF.

This chain's CDR3 is CASTRTGAPYSNQPQHF. The CDR3 DNA is TGTGCCAGTACCAGGACAGGGGCGCCTTATAGCAATCAGCCCCAGCATTTT. V is TRBV19 and J is TRBJ1-5; TRBD1 aligns across 9 bases. This CDR3 comprises 17 residues. After removal of 7 bases from V and 0 bases from J, the junction contained 10 bases not matched to a gene. Germline V gene data show CDR1 as LNHDA and CDR2 as SQIVND (reference sequence).

This sequence joins TRBV7-9 and TRBJ1-1; D is perhaps TRBD1 (6 bases). There are 17 residues in the CDR3. Trimming left V 5 bases short and J 0 bases short, with 19 bases between. Germline loops: CDR1 SEHNR, CDR2 FQNEAQ (reference sequence). The CDR3 DNA follows: TGTGCCAGCAGCCCGGGAGTGGGACAATTCTTGAACACTGAAGCTTTCTTT. This codes for CASSPGVGQFLNTEAFF.

V gene TRBV11-3 combines with J gene TRBJ2-5, with 7 bases that match TRBD2. The CDR3 contains 12 residues. Germline values: CDR1 SGHNT, CDR2 YENEEA. V shed 5 bases, J shed 11 bases, and the junction held 8 bases outside the gene matches. The CDR3 bases are TGTGCCAGCAGCGCGGGGGACCCTGTACAGTACTTC. Amino acid sequence: CASSAGDPVQYF.

The chain employs TRBV7-9 and TRBJ1-5; no clear D gene. Germline CDR1 SEHNR, CDR2 FQNEAQ (reference sequence). Trimming removed 1 base from V and 5 bases from J, with 15 bases in between. CDR3 length: 16 residues. The CDR3 bases are TGTGCCAGCAGCTTAGGAGAGGGCGACGGCTATCAGCCCCAGCATTTT. Translated: CASSLGEGDGYQPQHF.

The V call is TRBV10-3, the J call TRBJ2-7; D not certain. Germline V gives CDR1 ENHRY, CDR2 SYGVKD. V lost 0 bases and J 3 bases, leaving 9 bases between the germline ends. The CDR3 is 14 residues long. The CDR3 loop is CAISESGTLYEQYF. The CDR3 nucleotides read TGTGCCATCAGTGAGTCGGGAACACTCTACGAGCAGTACTTC.

The V call is TRBV6-5, the J call TRBJ1-4; D gene ambiguous. CDR1 and CDR2 from the germline V gene are MNHEY and SVGAGI. This CDR3 spans 14 amino acids. Trimming stripped 4 bases from V and 8 bases from J, with 14 bases between. CDR3 nucleotides: TGTGCCAGCAGTTCCGCTCCATATCAGGAAAAACTGTTTTTT. It codes for CASSSAPYQEKLFF.

The chain uses TRBV11-2 and TRBJ2-1; TRBD1 aligns across 8 bases. The CDR3 has 18 amino acids. Germline CDR1 SGHAT, CDR2 FQNNGV. The ends lost 5 bases at V and 4 bases at J; junction bases unmatched: 16. CDR3 region: CASSATPRGHPYYNEQFF. In DNA, the CDR3 is TGTGCCAGCAGCGCAACCCCCAGGGGGCACCCCTATTACAATGAGCAGTTCTTC.

This clone has a handful of counts. The chain recombines TRBV5-1 with TRBJ2-7; D possibly uses TRBD1 or TRBD2 (7 bases each). CDR1 and CDR2 (germline): SGHRS, YFSETQ. Between the trimmed V and J ends, which lost 3 bases and 1 base, there was a span of 17 bases. The length of the CDR3 is 16 residues. For the CDR3, the DNA is TGCGCCAGCAGCTACAAAACAGGGGAGGGTTCCTACGAGCAGTACTTC. Translating it yields CASSYKTGEGSYEQYF.

The chain has TRBV7-9 and TRBJ1-2, with 9 bases lining up with TRBD1. The CDR3 has 16 amino acids. Per germline, CDR1 SEHNR and CDR2 FQNEAQ (reference sequence). Losses at the gene ends were 1 base for V and 8 bases for J; bases not matched to a gene: 11. The CDR3 protein is CASSLGTRDRARGYTF. The CDR3 DNA reads TGTGCCAGCAGCTTAGGGACCCGGGACAGGGCGAGAGGCTACACCTTC.

This chain joins TRBV7-2 and TRBJ1-2, with TRBD1 identical over 7 bases. CDR3 length: 15 amino acids. The junction had 7 bases not matched to a gene; V was cut back by 2 bases and J by 4 bases. Looked up from germline, CDR1 is SGHTA and CDR2 is FQGNSA. CDR3 region: CASSLTGDSGYGYTF. CDR3 nucleotide sequence: TGTGCCAGCAGCTTAACAGGGGATAGCGGCTATGGCTACACCTTC.

The rearrangement links TRBV2 to TRBJ1-1, with D hard to call. Trimming removed 3 bases from V and 6 bases from J, with 11 bases in between. Germline values: CDR1 SNHLY, CDR2 FYNNEI. The length of the CDR3 is 13 residues. CDR3 nucleotides: TGTGCCAGCAGTGAGCATTCCGGAGCTGAAGCTTTCTTT. Protein: CASSEHSGAEAFF.

This clone was counted between two and nine times. The J gene is TRBJ1-1, the V gene TRBV9, with D possibly matching TRBD1 (5 bases). Germline CDR1 SGDLS, CDR2 YYNGEE. V lost 1 base to trimming and J lost 8 bases, with 15 bases between them. There are 14 residues in the CDR3. The chain's CDR3 is CASSVYGGSAEAFF. The CDR3 nucleotides are TGTGCCAGCAGCGTATATGGGGGATCAGCCGAAGCTTTCTTT. Filled out from reference TRBV9 and TRBJ1-1, the complete variable domain reads DSGVTQTPKHLITATGQRVTLRCSPRSGDLSVYWYQQSLDQGLQFLIQYYNGEERAKGNILERFSAQQFPDLHSELNLSSLELGDSALYFCASSVYGGSAEAFFGQGTRLTVV.

The chain joins TRBV28 to TRBJ1-1; 9 positions agree with TRBD1. The ends lost 7 bases at V and 11 bases at J; junction bases unmatched: 8. Per the germline V gene, CDR1 is MDHEN and CDR2 is SYDVKM. The CDR3 totals 12 residues. The CDR3 spells CASNLGQGLAFF. The CDR3 DNA is TGTGCCAGCAACTTGGGACAGGGTTTGGCTTTCTTT.

This chain joins TRBV7-9 and TRBJ1-1, with D uncertain. V shed 11 bases and J shed 0 bases, with 13 bases lying between them. Germline lookup yields CDR1 SEHNR and CDR2 FQNEAQ (reference sequence). The CDR3 contains 13 residues. CDR3 nucleotides: TGTGCCGTCTCAAAGATCATGAACACTGAAGCTTTCTTT. Translation gives CAVSKIMNTEAFF.